These T cell receptor beta chains were read from a single sample in a study of blood T cell repertoires in COVID-19. Sequencing was performed with immunoSEQ multiplex PCR; in TCRdb, only in-frame clones are kept and a portion is missing. Of more than 150,000 clones in the sample, approximately 84% were seen once. What was sequenced was peripheral blood. Source of these receptors: a human donor in a cohort sampled during active COVID-19. Each CDR3 is given with its conserved first and last residue. D genes are given only for firm matches. The size entry is marked missing in some rows and otherwise reads once, few, many or a size class.

NA	TRBV5-4	TRBJ1-5	few	TGTGCCAGCAGCTTGGCGGGGGACGATCAGCCCCAGCATTTT	CASSLAGDDQPQHF
NA	TRBV12-3/TRBV12-4	TRBJ2-3	NA	TGTGCCAGCAGTTCCCCATCAGATACGCAGTATTTT	CASSSPSDTQYF
TRBD1	TRBV19	TRBJ1-2	once	TGTGCCAGTAGTACAAATTCCGGGACAGCCTATGGCTACACCTTC	CASSTNSGTAYGYTF
TRBD2	TRBV11-3	TRBJ2-3	NA	TGTGCCAGCAGCTTAGATCGTGGGGGAGGGACGCAGTATTTT	CASSLDRGGGTQYF
NA	TRBV6-6	TRBJ1-3	NA	TGTGCCAGCAGTTACTCGCCAGTCACGCACACCATATATTTT	CASSYSPVTHTIYF
NA	TRBV18	TRBJ1-5	NA	TGTGCCAGCTCACCCCGGGGGGGTATTAGCAATCAGCCCCAGCATTTT	CASSPRGGISNQPQHF
TRBD1	TRBV9	TRBJ2-1	NA	TGTGCCAGCAGCGCACTACAGGGGGAGATGAGCTCCTACAATGAGCAGTTCTTC	CASSALQGEMSSYNEQFF
NA	TRBV25-1	TRBJ1-2	NA	TGTGCCAGCCAAATGGGGGGAGGGAATGGCTACACCTTC	CASQMGGGNGYTF
NA	TRBV5-4	TRBJ1-2	NA	TGTGCCAGCAGCTTGGTCGGGTCCCCCCCCTTCGGGAGCTACACCTTC	CASSLVGSPPFGSYTF
TRBD1	TRBV29-1	TRBJ1-2	once	TGCAGCGTTGATATAGTCGGGACAGCTAACTATGGCTACACCTTC	CSVDIVGTANYGYTF
TRBD2	TRBV11-2	TRBJ2-7	NA	TGTGCCAGCAGCCTCGTAGCGGGACTTACCTACGAGCAGTACTTC	CASSLVAGLTYEQYF
TRBD1	TRBV6-5	TRBJ1-1	NA	TGTGCCAGCAGTAAGAAGACAGGGTGGAACACTGAAGCTTTCTTT	CASSKKTGWNTEAFF
NA	TRBV2	TRBJ1-5	NA	TGTGCCAGCAGTGAACCCGTAAGCAATCAGCCCCAGCATTTT	CASSEPVSNQPQHF
NA	TRBV19	TRBJ2-3	NA	TGTGCCAGTAGTTCGGGGAACACAGATACGCAGTATTTT	CASSSGNTDTQYF
TRBD1	TRBV6-5	TRBJ1-1	NA	TGTGCCAGCAGTCTAGGACAGGGCGGTGGAGCTTTCTTT	CASSLGQGGGAFF